This record looks at one T cell receptor (beta chain) sequence and its context. Libraries were prepared by immunoSEQ multiplex PCR; TCRdb keeps only in-frame clonotypes and omits some of them. The sample shows about 82,000 clones, approximately 96% of them seen only once. This entry comes from a study of technical replicates of blood from several donors. Germline CDR1 and CDR2: SEHNR and FQNEAQ (reference sequence). V was clipped by 1 base and J by 1 base, with 8 bases between them. The CDR3 spans 16 residues. The chain employs TRBV7-9 and TRBJ2-6; D perhaps matches TRBD1 (6 bases). This receptor was obtained from a human donor in good health. The sample was T cells isolated from PBMCs. Written as DNA, the CDR3 is TGTGCCAGCAGCTTAGAAGGGGGATCTGGGGCCAACGTCCTGACTTTC. Amino acids: CASSLEGGSGANVLTF.